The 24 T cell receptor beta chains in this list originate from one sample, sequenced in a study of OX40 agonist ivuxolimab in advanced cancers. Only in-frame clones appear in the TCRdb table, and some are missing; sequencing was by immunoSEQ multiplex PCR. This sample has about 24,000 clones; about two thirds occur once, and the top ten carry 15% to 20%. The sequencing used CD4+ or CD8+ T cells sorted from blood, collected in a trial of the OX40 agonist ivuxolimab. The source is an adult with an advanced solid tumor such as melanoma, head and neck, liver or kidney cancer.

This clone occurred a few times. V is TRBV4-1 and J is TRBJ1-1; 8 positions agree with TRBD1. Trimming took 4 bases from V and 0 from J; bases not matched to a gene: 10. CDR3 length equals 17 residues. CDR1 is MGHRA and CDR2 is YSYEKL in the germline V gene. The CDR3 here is CASSLLTTGALNTEAFF. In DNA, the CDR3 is TGCGCCAGCAGCCTTCTCACGACAGGGGCACTGAACACTGAAGCTTTCTTT.

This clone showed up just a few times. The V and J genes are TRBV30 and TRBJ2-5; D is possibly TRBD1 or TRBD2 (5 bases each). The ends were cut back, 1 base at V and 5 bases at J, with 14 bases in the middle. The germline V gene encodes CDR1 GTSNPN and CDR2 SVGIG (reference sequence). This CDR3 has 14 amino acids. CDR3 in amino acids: CAWSDWDREETQYF. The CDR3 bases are TGTGCCTGGAGTGACTGGGACCGCGAGGAGACCCAGTACTTC.

The CDR3 bases are TGTGCCAGCAGCCGCGGAACGGAGACAGGGAATAATGAAAAACTGTTTTTT. Its translation is CASSRGTETGNNEKLFF. This rearrangement joins TRBV4-2 to TRBJ1-4, with 7 positions matching TRBD1. Per the germline V gene, CDR1 is LGHNA and CDR2 is YNFKEQ. V dropped 4 bases and J dropped 4; count of bases not matched to a gene: 12. This CDR3 contains 17 residues.

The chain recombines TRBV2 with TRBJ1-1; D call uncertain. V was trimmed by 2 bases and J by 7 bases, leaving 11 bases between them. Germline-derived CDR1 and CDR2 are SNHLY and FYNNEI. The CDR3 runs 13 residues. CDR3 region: CASSEKDFIEAFF. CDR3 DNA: TGTGCCAGCAGTGAAAAGGATTTCATTGAAGCTTTCTTT. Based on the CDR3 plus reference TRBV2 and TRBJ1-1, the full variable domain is EPEVTQTPSHQVTQMGQEVILRCVPISNHLYFYWYRQILGQKVEFLVSFYNNEISEKSEIFDDQFSVERPDGSNFTLKIRSTKLEDSAMYFCASSEKDFIEAFFGQGTRLTVV.

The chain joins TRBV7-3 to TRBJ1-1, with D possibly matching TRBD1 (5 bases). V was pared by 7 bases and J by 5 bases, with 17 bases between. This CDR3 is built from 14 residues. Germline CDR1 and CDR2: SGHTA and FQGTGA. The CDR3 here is CASNPPHGGTEAFF. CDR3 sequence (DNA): TGTGCCAGCAACCCGCCACACGGGGGAACTGAAGCTTTCTTT.

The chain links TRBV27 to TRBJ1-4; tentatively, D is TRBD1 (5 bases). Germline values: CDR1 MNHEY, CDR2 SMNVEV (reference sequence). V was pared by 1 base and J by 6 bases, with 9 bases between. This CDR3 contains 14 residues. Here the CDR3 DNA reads TGTGCCAGCAGTTTATTCTTCAGGGATGAAAAACTGTTTTTT. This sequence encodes CASSLFFRDEKLFF.

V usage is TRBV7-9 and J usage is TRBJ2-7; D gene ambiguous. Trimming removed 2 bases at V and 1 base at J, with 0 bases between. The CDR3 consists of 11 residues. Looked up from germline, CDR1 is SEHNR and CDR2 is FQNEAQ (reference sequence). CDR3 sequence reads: CASSLSYEQYF. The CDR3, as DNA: TGTGCCAGCAGCTTATCCTACGAGCAGTACTTC.

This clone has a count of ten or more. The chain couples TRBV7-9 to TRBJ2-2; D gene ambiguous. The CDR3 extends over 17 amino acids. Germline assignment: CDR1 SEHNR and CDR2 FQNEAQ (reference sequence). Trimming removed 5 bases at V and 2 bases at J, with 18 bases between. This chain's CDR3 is CASSLRSGHLNTGELFF. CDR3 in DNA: TGTGCCAGCAGCCTCAGATCTGGGCATCTAAACACCGGGGAGCTGTTTTTT.

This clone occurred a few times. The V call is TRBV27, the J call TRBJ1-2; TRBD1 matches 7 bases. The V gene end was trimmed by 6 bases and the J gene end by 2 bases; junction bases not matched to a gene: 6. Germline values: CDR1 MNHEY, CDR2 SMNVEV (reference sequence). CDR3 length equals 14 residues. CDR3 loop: CASSPTGANYGYTF. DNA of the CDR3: TGTGCCAGCAGCCCAACAGGGGCAAACTATGGCTACACCTTC.

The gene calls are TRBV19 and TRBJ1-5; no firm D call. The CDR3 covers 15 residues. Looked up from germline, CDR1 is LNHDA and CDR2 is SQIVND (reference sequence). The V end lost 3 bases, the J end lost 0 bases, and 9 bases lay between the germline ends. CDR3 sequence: CASSMDTPSNQPQHF. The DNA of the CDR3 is TGTGCCAGTAGTATGGATACACCTAGCAATCAGCCCCAGCATTTT. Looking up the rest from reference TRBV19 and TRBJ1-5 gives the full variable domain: DGGITQSPKYLFRKEGQNVTLSCEQNLNHDAMYWYRQDPGQGLRLIYYSQIVNDFQKGDIAEGYSVSREKKESFPLTVTSAQKNPTAFYLCASSMDTPSNQPQHFGDGTRLSIL.

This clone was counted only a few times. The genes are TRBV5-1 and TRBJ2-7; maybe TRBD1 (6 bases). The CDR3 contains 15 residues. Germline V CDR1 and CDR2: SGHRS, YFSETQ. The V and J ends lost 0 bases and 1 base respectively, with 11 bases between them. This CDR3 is CASSLGTASSYEQYF. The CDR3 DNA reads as TGCGCCAGCAGCTTGGGGACAGCCTCTTCCTACGAGCAGTACTTC.

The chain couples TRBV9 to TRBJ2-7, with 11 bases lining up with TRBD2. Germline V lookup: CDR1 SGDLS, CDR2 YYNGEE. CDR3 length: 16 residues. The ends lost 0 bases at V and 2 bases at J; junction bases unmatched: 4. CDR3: CASSVGVGLAAYEQYF. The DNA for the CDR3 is TGTGCCAGCAGCGTAGGAGTGGGACTAGCGGCCTACGAGCAGTACTTC.

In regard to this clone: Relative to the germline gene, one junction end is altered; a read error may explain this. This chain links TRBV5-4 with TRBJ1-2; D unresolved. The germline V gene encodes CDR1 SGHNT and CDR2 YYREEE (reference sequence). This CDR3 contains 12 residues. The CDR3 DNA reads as TGTGCCAGCAGCTTGGAGCCCCACTTCCGGGAGTTC. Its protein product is CASSLEPHFREF.

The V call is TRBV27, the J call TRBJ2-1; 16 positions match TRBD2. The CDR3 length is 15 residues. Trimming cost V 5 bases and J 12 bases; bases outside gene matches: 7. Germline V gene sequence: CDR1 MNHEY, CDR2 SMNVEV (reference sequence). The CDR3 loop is CASSPGTSGGGVQFF. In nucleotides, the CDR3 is TGTGCCAGCAGTCCTGGGACTAGCGGGGGGGGCGTGCAGTTCTTC.

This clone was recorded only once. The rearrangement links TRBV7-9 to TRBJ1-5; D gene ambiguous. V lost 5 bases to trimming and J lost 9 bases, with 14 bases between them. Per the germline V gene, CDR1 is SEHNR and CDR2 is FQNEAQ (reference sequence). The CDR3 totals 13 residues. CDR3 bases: TGTGCCAGCAGCAACCACGGCGGGAGGCCCCAGCATTTT. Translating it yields CASSNHGGRPQHF.

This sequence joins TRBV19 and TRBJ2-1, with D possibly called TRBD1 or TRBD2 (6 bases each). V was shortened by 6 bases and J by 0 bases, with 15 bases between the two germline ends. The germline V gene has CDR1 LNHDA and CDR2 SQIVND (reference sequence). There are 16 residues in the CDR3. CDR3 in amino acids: CASRTSGASSYNEQFF. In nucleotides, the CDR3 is TGTGCCAGTAGGACCTCGGGGGCCAGCTCCTACAATGAGCAGTTCTTC.

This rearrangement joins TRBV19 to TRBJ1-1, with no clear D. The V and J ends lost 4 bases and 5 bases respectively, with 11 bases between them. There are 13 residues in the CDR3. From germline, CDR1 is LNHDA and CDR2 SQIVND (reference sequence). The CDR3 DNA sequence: TGTGCCAGTAGTAAGGGAGGTTTAACTGAAGCTTTCTTT. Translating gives CASSKGGLTEAFF.

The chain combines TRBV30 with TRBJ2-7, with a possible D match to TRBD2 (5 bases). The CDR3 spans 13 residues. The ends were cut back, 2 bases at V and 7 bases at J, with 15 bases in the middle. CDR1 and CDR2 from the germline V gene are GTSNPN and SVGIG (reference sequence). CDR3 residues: CAWSLTGMGEQYF. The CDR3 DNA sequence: TGTGCCTGGAGTTTGACGGGGATGGGGGAGCAGTACTTC.

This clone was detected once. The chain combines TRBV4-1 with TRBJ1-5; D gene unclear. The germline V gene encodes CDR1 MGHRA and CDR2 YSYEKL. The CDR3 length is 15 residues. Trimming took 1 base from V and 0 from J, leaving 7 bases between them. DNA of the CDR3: TGCGCCAGCAGCCAAGGTCAAAATAGCAATCAGCCCCAGCATTTT. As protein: CASSQGQNSNQPQHF.

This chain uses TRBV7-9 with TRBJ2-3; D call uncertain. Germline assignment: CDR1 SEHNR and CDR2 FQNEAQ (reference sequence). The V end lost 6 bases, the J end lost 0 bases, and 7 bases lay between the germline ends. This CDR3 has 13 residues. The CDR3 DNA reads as TGTGCCAGCAGACGTTATAGCACAGATACGCAGTATTTT. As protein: CASRRYSTDTQYF.

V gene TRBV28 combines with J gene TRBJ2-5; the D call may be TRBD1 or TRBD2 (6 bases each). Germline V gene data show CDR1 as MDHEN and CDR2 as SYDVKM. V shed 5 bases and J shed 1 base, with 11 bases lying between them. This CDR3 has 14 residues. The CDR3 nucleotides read TGTGCCAGCAGTCCGGGGGCGGCCCAAGAGACCCAGTACTTC. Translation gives CASSPGAAQETQYF.

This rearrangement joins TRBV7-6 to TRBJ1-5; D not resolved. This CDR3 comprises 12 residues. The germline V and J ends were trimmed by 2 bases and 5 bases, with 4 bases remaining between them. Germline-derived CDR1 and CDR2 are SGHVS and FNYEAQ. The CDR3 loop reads CASSLWDQPQHF. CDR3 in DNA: TGTGCCAGCAGCTTATGGGATCAGCCCCAGCATTTT.

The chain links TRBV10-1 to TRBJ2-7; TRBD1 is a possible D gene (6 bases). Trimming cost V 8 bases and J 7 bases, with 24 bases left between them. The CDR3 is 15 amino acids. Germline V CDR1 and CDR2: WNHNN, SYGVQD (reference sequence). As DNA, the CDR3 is TGCGCCAGCCCACACACCCAACAGGGCCCTGATGAGCAGTACTTC. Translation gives CASPHTQQGPDEQYF.

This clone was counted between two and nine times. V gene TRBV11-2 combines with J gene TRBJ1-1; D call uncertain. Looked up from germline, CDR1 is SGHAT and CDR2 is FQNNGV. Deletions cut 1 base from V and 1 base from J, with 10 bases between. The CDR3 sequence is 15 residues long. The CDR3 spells CASSLVQHPNTEAFF. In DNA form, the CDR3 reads TGTGCCAGCAGCTTAGTACAACACCCGAACACTGAAGCTTTCTTT.